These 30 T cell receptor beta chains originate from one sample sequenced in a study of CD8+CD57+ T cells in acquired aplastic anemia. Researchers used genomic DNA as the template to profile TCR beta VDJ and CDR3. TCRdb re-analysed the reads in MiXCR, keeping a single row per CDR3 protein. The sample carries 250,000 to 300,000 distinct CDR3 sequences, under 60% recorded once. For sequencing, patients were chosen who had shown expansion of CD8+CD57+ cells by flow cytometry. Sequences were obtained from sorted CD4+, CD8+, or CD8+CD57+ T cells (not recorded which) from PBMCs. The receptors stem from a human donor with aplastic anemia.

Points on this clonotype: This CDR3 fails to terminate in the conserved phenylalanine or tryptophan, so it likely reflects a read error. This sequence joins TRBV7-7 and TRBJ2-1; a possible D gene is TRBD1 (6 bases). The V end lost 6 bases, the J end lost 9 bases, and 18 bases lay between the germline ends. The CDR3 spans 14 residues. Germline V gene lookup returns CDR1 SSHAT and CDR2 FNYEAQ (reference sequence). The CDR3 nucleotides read TGTGCCAGCAGTCTAGCTGGGGACAACACTGAGCAGTTCCTC. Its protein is CASSLAGDNTEQFL.

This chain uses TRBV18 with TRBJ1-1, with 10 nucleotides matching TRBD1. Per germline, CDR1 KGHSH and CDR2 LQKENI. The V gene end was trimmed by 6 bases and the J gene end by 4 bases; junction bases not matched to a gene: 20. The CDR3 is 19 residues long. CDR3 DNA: TGTGCCAGCTCGGCGGGATCGACAGGGGGCGCGGGATCGGTCACTGAAGCTTTCTTT. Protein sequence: CASSAGSTGGAGSVTEAFF.

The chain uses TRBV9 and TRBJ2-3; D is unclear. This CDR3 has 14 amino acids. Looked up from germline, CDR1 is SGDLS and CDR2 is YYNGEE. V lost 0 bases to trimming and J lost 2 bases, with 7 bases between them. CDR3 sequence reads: CASSVETITDTQYF. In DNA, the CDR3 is TGTGCCAGCAGCGTAGAAACAATCACAGATACGCAGTATTTT.

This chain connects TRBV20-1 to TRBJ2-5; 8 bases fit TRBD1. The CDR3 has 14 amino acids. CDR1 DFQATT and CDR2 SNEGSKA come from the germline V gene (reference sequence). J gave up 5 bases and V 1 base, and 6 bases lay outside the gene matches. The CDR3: CSARGRTGLETQYF. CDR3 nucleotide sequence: TGCAGTGCTAGAGGTAGGACAGGGTTGGAGACCCAGTACTTC.

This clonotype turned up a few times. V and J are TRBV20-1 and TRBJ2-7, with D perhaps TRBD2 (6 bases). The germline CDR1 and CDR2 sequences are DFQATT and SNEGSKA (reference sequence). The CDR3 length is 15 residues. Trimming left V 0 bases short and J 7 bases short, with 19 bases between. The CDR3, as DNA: TGCAGTGCTAGAGATAATACGGACTATTTAGTTGAGCAGTACTTC. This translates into CSARDNTDYLVEQYF.

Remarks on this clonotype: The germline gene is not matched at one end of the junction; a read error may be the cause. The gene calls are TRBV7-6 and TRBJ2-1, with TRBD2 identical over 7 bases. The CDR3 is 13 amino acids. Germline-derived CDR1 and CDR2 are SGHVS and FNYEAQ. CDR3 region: CASSFRDYNGQFF. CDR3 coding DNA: TGTGCCAGCAGCTTCAGGGACTACAATGGGCAGTTCTTC.

For the CDR3, the DNA is TGTGCCAGCAGCTTAGTCGCAGGGAATTCACCCCTCCACTTT. Amino acid sequence: CASSLVAGNSPLHF. The chain employs TRBV11-2 and TRBJ1-6; D is possibly TRBD1 (5 bases). The CDR3 spans 14 residues. Germline V gene sequence: CDR1 SGHAT, CDR2 FQNNGV. Trimming took off 1 base at V and 7 bases at J, with 8 bases between the two ends.

The CDR3 region is CASSVGLQITDTQYF. Written as DNA, the CDR3 is TGTGCCAGCAGCGTAGGGCTGCAAATCACAGATACGCAGTATTTT. The chain recombines TRBV9 with TRBJ2-3; D is unresolved. The CDR3 runs to 15 residues. Trimming removed 0 bases from V and 2 bases from J, with 10 bases in between. Germline V gene sequence: CDR1 SGDLS, CDR2 YYNGEE.

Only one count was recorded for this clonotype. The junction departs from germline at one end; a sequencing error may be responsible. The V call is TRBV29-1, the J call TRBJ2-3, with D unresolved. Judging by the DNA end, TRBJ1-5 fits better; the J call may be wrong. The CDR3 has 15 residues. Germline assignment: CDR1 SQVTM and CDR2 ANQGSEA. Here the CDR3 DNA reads TGCGGCGTTGAAGCAGCGGGAGGGCCAATGGATACGCAGCATTTT. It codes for CGVEAAGGPMDTQHF.

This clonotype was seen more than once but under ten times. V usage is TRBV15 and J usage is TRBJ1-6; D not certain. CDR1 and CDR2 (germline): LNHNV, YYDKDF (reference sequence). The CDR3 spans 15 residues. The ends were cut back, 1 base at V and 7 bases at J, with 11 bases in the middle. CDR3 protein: CATSRVGRYNSPLHF. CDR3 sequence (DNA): TGTGCCACCAGCAGAGTGGGTAGATACAATTCACCCCTCCACTTT. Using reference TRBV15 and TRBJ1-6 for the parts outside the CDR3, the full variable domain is DAMVIQNPRYQVTQFGKPVTLSCSQTLNHNVMYWYQQKSSQAPKLLFHYYDKDFNNEADTPDNFQSRRPNTSFCFLDIRSPGLGDTAMYLCATSRVGRYNSPLHFGNGTRLTVT.

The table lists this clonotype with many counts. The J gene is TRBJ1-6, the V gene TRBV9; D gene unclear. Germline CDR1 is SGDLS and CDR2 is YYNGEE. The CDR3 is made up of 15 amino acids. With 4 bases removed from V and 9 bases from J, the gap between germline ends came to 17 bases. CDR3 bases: TGTGCCAGCAGCTTCCTACGGGGTGAGGGTTCACCCCTCCACTTT. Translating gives CASSFLRGEGSPLHF.

CDR3 protein: CASSLGLREQYF. The CDR3 region has the DNA TGTGCCAGCAGTTTGGGGTTACGGGAGCAGTACTTC. The V gene is TRBV2, the J gene TRBJ2-7; no reliable D call. The germline V and J ends were trimmed by 5 bases and 7 bases, with 12 bases remaining between them. This CDR3 region has 12 residues. Germline V gene sequence: CDR1 SNHLY, CDR2 FYNNEI.

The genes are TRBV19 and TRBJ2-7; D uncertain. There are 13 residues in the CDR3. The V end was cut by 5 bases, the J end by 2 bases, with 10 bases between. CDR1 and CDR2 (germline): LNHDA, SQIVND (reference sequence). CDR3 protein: CASSSFEPYEQYF. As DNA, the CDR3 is TGTGCCAGTAGTTCCTTTGAGCCCTACGAGCAGTACTTC.

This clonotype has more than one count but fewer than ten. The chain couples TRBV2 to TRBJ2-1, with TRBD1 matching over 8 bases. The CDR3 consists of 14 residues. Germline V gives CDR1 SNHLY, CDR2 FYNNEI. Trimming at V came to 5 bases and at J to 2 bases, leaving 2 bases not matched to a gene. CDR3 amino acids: CASSPQGAYNEQFF. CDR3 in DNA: TGTGCCAGCAGTCCACAGGGGGCCTACAATGAGCAGTTCTTC.

The CDR3 spells CASSVGASGKETQYF. As DNA, the CDR3 is TGTGCCAGCAGCGTAGGGGCTAGCGGAAAAGAGACCCAGTACTTC. The chain joins TRBV9 to TRBJ2-5; TRBD2 aligns across 7 bases. Trimming at V came to 0 bases and at J to 3 bases, leaving 5 bases not matched to a gene. The germline CDR1 and CDR2 sequences are SGDLS and YYNGEE. This CDR3 contains 15 residues.

The CDR3 loop is CASSRSGGGFYEQYF. The CDR3 DNA reads TGCGCCAGCAGCCGGAGCGGTGGGGGATTCTACGAGCAGTACTTC. The chain joins TRBV4-1 to TRBJ2-7; perhaps D is TRBD1 or TRBD2 (5 bases each). This CDR3 has 15 amino acids. With 4 bases removed from V and 3 bases from J, the gap between germline ends came to 16 bases. Germline loops: CDR1 MGHRA, CDR2 YSYEKL.

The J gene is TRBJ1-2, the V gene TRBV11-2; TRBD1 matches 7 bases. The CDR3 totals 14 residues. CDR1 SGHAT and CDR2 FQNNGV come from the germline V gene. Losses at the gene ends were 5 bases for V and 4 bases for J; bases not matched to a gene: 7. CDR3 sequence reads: CASSHSTGPYGYTF. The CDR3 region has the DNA TGTGCCAGCAGCCACTCGACAGGGCCCTATGGCTACACCTTC. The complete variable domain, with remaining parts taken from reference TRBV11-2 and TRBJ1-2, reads EAGVAQSPRYKIIEKRQSVAFWCNPISGHATLYWYQQILGQGPKLLIQFQNNGVVDDSQLPKDRFSAERLKGVDSTLKIQPAKLEDSAVYLCASSHSTGPYGYTFGSGTRLTVV.

CDR3 residues: CASSLRTYNEQFF. DNA of the CDR3: TGTGCCAGCAGCCTCAGGACCTACAATGAGCAGTTCTTC. The V call is TRBV12-3 or TRBV12-4, the J call TRBJ2-1; D gene unclear. The CDR3 covers 13 residues. With 6 bases removed from V and 2 bases from J, the gap between germline ends came to 8 bases.

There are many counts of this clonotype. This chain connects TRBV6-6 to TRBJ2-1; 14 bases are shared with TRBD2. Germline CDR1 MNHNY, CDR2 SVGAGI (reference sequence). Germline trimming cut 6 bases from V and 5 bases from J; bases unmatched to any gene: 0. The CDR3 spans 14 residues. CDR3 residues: CASRGLAGDNEQFF. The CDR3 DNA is TGTGCCAGCAGGGGACTAGCGGGGGACAATGAGCAGTTCTTC.

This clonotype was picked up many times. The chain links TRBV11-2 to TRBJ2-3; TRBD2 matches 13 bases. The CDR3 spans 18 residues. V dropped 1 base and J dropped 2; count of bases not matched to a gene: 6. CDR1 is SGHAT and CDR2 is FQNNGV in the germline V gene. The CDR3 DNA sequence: TGTGCCAGCAGCTTAGGGCGACTAGCGGGAGGTTTCACAGATACGCAGTATTTT. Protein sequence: CASSLGRLAGGFTDTQYF. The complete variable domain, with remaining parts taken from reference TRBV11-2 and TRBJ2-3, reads EAGVAQSPRYKIIEKRQSVAFWCNPISGHATLYWYQQILGQGPKLLIQFQNNGVVDDSQLPKDRFSAERLKGVDSTLKIQPAKLEDSAVYLCASSLGRLAGGFTDTQYFGPGTRLTVL.

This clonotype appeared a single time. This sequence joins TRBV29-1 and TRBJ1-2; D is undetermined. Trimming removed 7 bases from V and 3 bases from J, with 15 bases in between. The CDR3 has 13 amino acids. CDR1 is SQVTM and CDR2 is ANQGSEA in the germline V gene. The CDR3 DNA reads TGCAGCGCCCAACACCGAACCGACTATGGCTACACCTTC. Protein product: CSAQHRTDYGYTF.

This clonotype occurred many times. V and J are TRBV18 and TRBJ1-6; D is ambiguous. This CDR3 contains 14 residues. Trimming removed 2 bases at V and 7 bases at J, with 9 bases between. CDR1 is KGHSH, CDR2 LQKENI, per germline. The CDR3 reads CASSPYEMNSPLHF. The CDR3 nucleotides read TGTGCCAGCTCACCATACGAGATGAATTCACCCCTCCACTTT.

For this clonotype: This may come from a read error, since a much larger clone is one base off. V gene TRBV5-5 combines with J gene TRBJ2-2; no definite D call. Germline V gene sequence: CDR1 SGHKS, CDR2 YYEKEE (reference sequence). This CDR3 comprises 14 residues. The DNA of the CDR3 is TGTGCCAGCGGCTTCAGGTCGGACACCGGGGAGCTGTTTTTT. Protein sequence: CASGFRSDTGELFF.

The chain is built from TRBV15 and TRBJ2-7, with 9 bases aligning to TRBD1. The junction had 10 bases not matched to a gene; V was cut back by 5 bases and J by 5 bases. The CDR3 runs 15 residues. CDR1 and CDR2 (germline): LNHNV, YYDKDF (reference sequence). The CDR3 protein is CATSGRTGVLDEQYF. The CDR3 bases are TGTGCCACCAGCGGACGGACAGGGGTGTTGGACGAGCAGTACTTC. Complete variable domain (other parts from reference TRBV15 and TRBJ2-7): DAMVIQNPRYQVTQFGKPVTLSCSQTLNHNVMYWYQQKSSQAPKLLFHYYDKDFNNEADTPDNFQSRRPNTSFCFLDIRSPGLGDTAMYLCATSGRTGVLDEQYFGPGTRLTVT.

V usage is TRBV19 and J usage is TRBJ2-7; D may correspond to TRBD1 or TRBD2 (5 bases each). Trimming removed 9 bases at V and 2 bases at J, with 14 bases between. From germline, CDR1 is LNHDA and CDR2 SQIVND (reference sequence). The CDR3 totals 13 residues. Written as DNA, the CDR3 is TGTGCCAGCCGAAGGGACGGCGCCTACGAGCAGTACTTC. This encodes CASRRDGAYEQYF.

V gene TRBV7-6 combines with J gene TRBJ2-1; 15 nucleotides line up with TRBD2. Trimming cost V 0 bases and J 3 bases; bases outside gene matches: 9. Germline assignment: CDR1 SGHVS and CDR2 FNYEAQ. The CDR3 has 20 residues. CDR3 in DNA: TGTGCCAGCAGCTTAGCGGGACTAGCGGGAGGAGGGGTGAACTACAATGAGCAGTTCTTC. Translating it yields CASSLAGLAGGGVNYNEQFF.

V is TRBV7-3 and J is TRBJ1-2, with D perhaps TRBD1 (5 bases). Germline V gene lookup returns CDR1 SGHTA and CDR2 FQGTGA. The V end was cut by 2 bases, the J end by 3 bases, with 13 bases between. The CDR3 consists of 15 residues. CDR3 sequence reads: CASSLVAGGDYGYTF. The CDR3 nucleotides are TGTGCCAGCAGCTTAGTGGCGGGGGGTGACTATGGCTACACCTTC.

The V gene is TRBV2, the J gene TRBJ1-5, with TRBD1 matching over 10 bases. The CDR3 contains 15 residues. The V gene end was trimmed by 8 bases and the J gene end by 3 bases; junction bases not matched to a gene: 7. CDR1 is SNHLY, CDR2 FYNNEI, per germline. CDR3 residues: CASDRGTGVNQPQHF. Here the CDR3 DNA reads TGTGCCAGCGATCGGGGGACAGGGGTCAATCAGCCCCAGCATTTT. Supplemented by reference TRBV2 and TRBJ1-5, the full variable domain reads EPEVTQTPSHQVTQMGQEVILRCVPISNHLYFYWYRQILGQKVEFLVSFYNNEISEKSEIFDDQFSVERPDGSNFTLKIRSTKLEDSAMYFCASDRGTGVNQPQHFGDGTRLSIL.

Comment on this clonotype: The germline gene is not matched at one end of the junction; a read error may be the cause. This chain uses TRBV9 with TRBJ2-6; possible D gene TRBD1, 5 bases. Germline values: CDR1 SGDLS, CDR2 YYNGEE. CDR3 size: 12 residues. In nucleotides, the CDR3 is TGTGCCAGCAGCTCTGGGGCCAACGCCCTGACTTTC. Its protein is CASSSGANALTF.

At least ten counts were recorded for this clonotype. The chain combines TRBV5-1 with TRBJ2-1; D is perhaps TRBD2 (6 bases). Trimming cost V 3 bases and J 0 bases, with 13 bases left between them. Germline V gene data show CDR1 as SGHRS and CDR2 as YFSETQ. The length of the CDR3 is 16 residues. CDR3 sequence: CASSSGLSNSYNEQFF. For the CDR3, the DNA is TGCGCCAGCAGCTCGGGACTTAGCAACTCCTACAATGAGCAGTTCTTC.